This T cell receptor (beta chain) came from a study of CD8 T cells in ankylosing spondylitis. TCRdb re-called the 5' RACE reads with MiXCR, one entry per CDR3 protein. Counted here are around 210,000 distinct CDR3 sequences, roughly 8.2% occurring once; the ten biggest clones make up around 4.4%. This clonotype occurred many times. The origin of this receptor is a female donor with ankylosing spondylitis or in good health (not recorded which). The sample was blood, either unsorted or a sorted T cell fraction (not recorded which).

The CDR3 DNA reads TGTGCCAGCAGTTACCCTCCCTCCACAGATACGCAGTATTTT. Translating gives CASSYPPSTDTQYF. The V call is TRBV6-5, the J call TRBJ2-3, with D unclear. V was trimmed by 2 bases and J by 2 bases, leaving 8 bases between them. CDR1 is MNHEY and CDR2 is SVGAGI in the germline V gene. The CDR3 is 14 amino acids.